The 10 T cell receptor beta chains in this list originate from one sample, sequenced in a study. TCRdb passed the 5' RACE reads through MiXCR, listing each CDR3 protein once. The data hold 8,000 to 10,000 distinct CDR3 sequences, with about a quarter observed a single time. Treg sorting used a CD4+CD25+CD127-/low gate. Source material: Tregs sorted from blood. These receptors all stem from a female donor with breast cancer.

The table lists this clonotype with many counts. The CDR3 loop reads CASSPVTLGSEQFF. The DNA of the CDR3 is TGCGCCAGCAGCCCGGTGACACTGGGGTCAGAGCAGTTCTTC. This chain links TRBV4-1 with TRBJ2-1; D not resolved. CDR1 is MGHRA and CDR2 is YSYEKL in the germline V gene. V was shortened by 4 bases and J by 10 bases, with 17 bases between the two germline ends. This CDR3 region has 14 residues.

As for this clonotype: This may arise from a read error, as a much more abundant clone is one base away. The chain combines TRBV3-1 with TRBJ1-1; tentatively, D is TRBD1 (5 bases). The CDR3 has 16 residues. Trimming pared 1 base from V and 1 base from J, leaving 13 bases between. Germline-derived CDR1 and CDR2 are LGHDT and YNNKEL (reference sequence). CDR3 loop: CASSQARGTRNTEAFF. The CDR3 region has the DNA TGTGCCAGCAGCCAAGCCCGGGGCACGAGGAACACTGAAGCTTTCTTT.

This clonotype was counted a few times. Given a much more abundant clone one base away, this may be a read error. The J gene is TRBJ2-7, the V gene TRBV7-9, with D perhaps assigned TRBD1 or TRBD2 (5 bases each). Germline V lookup: CDR1 SEHNR, CDR2 FQNEAQ (reference sequence). V was pared by 5 bases and J by 5 bases, with 16 bases between. The CDR3 length is 14 residues. CDR3 sequence: CASSRGAVFDEQYF. CDR3 in DNA: TGTGCCAGCAGCCGAGGGGCAGTTTTTGACGAGCAGTACTTC.

This clonotype occurred many times. This CDR3 is CASSTGTGSYNEQFF. The CDR3 nucleotides read TGTGCCAGCAGCACCGGGACAGGATCCTACAATGAGCAGTTCTTC. This sequence joins TRBV6-5 and TRBJ2-1; TRBD1 matches 8 bases. CDR1 and CDR2 (germline): MNHEY, SVGAGI. The V segment lost 6 bases and the J segment 1 base; nucleotides outside the gene matches: 5. The CDR3 runs 15 residues.

There are many counts of this clonotype. J is TRBJ2-1 and V is TRBV7-9; 9 bases are shared with TRBD2. Germline CDR1 reads SEHNR; CDR2 reads FQNEAQ (reference sequence). Trimming took 2 bases from V and 7 from J; bases not matched to a gene: 3. CDR3 size: 14 residues. In DNA, the CDR3 is TGTGCCAGCAGCTTATTTGCGGGGGGGAATGAGCAGTTCTTC. Its protein is CASSLFAGGNEQFF.

Concerning this clonotype: Given the absence of the conserved phenylalanine or tryptophan at the CDR3 end, a read error is likely. The chain couples TRBV12-3 or TRBV12-4 to TRBJ2-3; the D gene is possibly TRBD2 (6 bases). There are 14 residues in the CDR3. V lost 6 bases to trimming and J lost 2 bases, with 12 bases between them. The CDR3 DNA follows: TGTGCCAGCAGAACGGGACTCCTCACAGATACGCAGTATTCT. It is translated as CASRTGLLTDTQYS.

This clonotype showed up just once. The CDR3 loop reads CASSLASAEEAFF. DNA for the CDR3: TGTGCCAGCAGCTTGGCCTCGGCAGAGGAAGCTTTCTTT. The gene calls are TRBV5-4 and TRBJ1-1; no clear D gene. Germline CDR1 reads SGHNT; CDR2 reads YYREEE (reference sequence). The CDR3 consists of 13 residues. The V gene lost 0 bases and the J gene lost 8 bases, with 11 bases spanning the gap.

This clonotype is labeled as medium-sized. The chain uses TRBV29-1 and TRBJ1-1; no definite D call. The ends were cut back, 4 bases at V and 8 bases at J, with 11 bases in the middle. Germline CDR1 reads SQVTM; CDR2 reads ANQGSEA. This CDR3 comprises 11 residues. CDR3: CSVVSGSEAFF. CDR3 bases: TGCAGCGTTGTTTCGGGATCCGAAGCTTTCTTT.

Concerning this clonotype itself: A read error may explain this, as a much larger clone is one base away. Here the CDR3 reads CASGYASGRNNEQFF. The CDR3 DNA is TGTGCCAGCGGTTACGCTAGCGGGAGGAATAATGAGCAGTTCTTC. This rearrangement joins TRBV6-5 to TRBJ2-1; the match to TRBD2 covers 11 bases. In germline, CDR1 is MNHEY, CDR2 SVGAGI. CDR3 length equals 15 residues.

The gene calls are TRBV5-1 and TRBJ2-1; 15 nucleotides align to TRBD2. There are 17 residues in the CDR3. Germline V gene data show CDR1 as SGHRS and CDR2 as YFSETQ. V gave up 4 bases and J gave up 1 base; unmatched junction bases: 3. The CDR3 region is CASSGGLAGGSYNEQFF. CDR3 DNA sequence: TGCGCCAGCAGCGGGGGACTAGCGGGAGGTTCCTACAATGAGCAGTTCTTC. The full variable domain, completed using reference TRBV5-1 and TRBJ2-1, is KAGVTQTPRYLIKTRGQQVTLSCSPISGHRSVSWYQQTPGQGLQFLFEYFSETQRNKGNFPGRFSGRQFSNSRSEMNVSTLELGDSALYLCASSGGLAGGSYNEQFFGPGTRLTVL.